This TCR beta chain was identified in a study of shared clonotypes between healthy human individuals. Replicate PCRs for sorted subsets used 200 to 250 ng DNA; this equaled 30,000 to 35,000 T cell genomes. Using immunoSEQ multiplex PCR, the repertoire was profiled, and TCRdb retains in-frame clones only, with some absent. This table holds roughly 2,500,000 clones, approximately 93% found once. Germline assignment: CDR1 SGHNT and CDR2 YENEEA. The CDR3 loop spans 16 amino acids. The V gene lost 5 bases and the J gene lost 4 bases, with 18 bases spanning the gap. This TCR was recovered from a man in his late teens or twenties in good health. Some clones in this sample may be carry-over from other donors' samples. The sample consisted of naive CD4+ T cells from PBMCs. Sample subset: CD45RA+ positively selected. V and J are TRBV11-3 and TRBJ2-1; D gene unclear. CDR3 bases: TGTGCCAGCAGCGAAGACGGCAGAACTCAGTACAATGAGCAGTTCTTC. This gives the protein CASSEDGRTQYNEQFF.